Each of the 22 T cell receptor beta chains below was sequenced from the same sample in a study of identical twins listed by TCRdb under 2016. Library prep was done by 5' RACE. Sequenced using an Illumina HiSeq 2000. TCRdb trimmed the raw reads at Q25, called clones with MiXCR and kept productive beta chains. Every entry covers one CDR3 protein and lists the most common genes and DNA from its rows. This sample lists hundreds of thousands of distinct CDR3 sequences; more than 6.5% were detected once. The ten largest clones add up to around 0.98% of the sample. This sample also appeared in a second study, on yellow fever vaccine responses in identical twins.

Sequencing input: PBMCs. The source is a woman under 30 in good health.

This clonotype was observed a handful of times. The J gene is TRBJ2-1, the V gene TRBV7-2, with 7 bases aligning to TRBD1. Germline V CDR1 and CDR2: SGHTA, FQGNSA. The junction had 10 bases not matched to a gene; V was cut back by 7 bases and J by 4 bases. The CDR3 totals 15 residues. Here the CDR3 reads CASTARGGNYNEQFF. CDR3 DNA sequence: TGTGCCAGCACCGCGAGAGGGGGCAATTACAATGAGCAGTTCTTC.

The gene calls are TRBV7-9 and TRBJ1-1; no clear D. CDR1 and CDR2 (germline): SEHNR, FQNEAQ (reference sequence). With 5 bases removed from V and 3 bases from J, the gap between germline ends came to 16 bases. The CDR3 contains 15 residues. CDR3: CASSPVFTRDTEAFF. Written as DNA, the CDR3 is TGTGCCAGCAGCCCCGTCTTTACACGGGACACTGAAGCTTTCTTT.

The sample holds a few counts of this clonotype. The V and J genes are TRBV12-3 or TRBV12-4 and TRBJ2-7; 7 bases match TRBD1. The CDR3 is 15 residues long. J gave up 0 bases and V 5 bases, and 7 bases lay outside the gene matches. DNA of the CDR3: TGTGCCAGCAGTATGACAGGGCAAAGCTCCTACGAGCAGTACTTC. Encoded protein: CASSMTGQSSYEQYF.

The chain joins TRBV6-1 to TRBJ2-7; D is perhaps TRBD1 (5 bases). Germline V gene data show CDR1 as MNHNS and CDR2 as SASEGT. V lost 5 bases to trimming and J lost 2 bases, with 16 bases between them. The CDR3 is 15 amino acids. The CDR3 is CASSKDRQFPYEQYF. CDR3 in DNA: TGTGCCAGCAGTAAAGATCGACAGTTTCCCTACGAGCAGTACTTC.

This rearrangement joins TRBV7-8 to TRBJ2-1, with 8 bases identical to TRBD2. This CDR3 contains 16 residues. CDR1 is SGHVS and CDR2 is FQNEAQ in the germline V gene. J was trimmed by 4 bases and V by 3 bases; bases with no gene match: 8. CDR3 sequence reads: CASSFLTGGGYNEQFF. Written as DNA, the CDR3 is TGTGCCAGCAGCTTTTTAACGGGGGGGGGATACAATGAGCAGTTCTTC.

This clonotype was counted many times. Here the CDR3 DNA reads TGTGCCAGCAGCCTCCGGTCTAATGAAAAACTGTTTTTT. Translated, it gives CASSLRSNEKLFF. This chain uses TRBV4-2 with TRBJ1-4; D uncertain. This CDR3 comprises 13 residues. Germline loops: CDR1 LGHNA, CDR2 YNFKEQ. The V gene lost 4 bases and the J gene lost 3 bases, with 6 bases spanning the gap.

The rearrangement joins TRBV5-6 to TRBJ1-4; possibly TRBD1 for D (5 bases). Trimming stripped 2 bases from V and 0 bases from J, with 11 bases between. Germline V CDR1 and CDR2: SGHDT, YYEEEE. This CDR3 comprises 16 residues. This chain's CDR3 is CASSFRDYATNEKLFF. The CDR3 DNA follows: TGTGCCAGCAGCTTTCGGGACTACGCAACTAATGAAAAACTGTTTTTT. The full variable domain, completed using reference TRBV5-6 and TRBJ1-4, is DAGVTQSPTHLIKTRGQQVTLRCSPKSGHDTVSWYQQALGQGPQFIFQYYEEEERQRGNFPDRFSGHQFPNYSSELNVNALLLGDSALYLCASSFRDYATNEKLFFGSGTQLSVL.

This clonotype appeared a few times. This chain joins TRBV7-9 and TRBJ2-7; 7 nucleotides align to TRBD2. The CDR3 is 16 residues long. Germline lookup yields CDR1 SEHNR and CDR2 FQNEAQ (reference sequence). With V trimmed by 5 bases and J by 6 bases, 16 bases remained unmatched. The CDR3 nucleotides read TGTGCCAGCAGCCCTACCGAAGCGCGGGGGTTTCTCGAGCAGTACTTC. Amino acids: CASSPTEARGFLEQYF.

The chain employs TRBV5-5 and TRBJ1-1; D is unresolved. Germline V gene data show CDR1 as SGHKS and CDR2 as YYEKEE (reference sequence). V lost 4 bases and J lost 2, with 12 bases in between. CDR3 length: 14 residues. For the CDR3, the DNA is TGTGCCAGCAGCCCTGCGGGGTTCAACACTGAAGCTTTCTTT. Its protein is CASSPAGFNTEAFF.

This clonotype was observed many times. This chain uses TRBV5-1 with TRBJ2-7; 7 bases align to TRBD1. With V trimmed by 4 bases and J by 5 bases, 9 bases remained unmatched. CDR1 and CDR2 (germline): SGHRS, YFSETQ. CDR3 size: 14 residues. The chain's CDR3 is CASSKPQGLDEQYF. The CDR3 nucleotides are TGCGCCAGCAGCAAACCACAGGGGCTGGACGAGCAGTACTTC.

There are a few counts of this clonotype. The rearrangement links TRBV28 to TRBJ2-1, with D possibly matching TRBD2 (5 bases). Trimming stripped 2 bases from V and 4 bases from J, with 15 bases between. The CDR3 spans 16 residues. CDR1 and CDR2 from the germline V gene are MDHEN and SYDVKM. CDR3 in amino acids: CASSLTRSGLYNEQFF. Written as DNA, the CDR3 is TGTGCCAGCAGTTTAACCCGGAGCGGACTGTACAATGAGCAGTTCTTC.

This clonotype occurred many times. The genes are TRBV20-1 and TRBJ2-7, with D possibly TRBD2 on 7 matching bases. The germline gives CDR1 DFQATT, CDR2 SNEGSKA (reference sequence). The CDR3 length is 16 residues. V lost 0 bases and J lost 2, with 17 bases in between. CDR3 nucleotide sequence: TGCAGTGCTAGAGATAGGGGGGCTAGCGGACCCTACGAGCAGTACTTC. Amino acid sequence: CSARDRGASGPYEQYF.

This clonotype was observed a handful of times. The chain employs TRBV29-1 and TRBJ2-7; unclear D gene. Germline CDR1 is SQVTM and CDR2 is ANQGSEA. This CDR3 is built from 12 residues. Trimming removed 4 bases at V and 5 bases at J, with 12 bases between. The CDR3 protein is CSVGRAANEQYF. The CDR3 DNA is TGCAGCGTTGGCCGGGCAGCCAACGAGCAGTACTTC.

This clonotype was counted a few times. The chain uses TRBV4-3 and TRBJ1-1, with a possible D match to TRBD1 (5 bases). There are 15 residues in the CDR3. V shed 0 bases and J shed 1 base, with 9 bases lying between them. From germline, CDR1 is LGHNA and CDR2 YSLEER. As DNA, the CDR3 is TGCGCCAGCAGCCAAGATTGGAGGGGGAACACTGAAGCTTTCTTT. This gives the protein CASSQDWRGNTEAFF.

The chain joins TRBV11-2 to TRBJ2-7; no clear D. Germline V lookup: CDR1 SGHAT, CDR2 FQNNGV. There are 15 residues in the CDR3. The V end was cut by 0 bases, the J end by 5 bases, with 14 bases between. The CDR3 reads CASSLELARVHEQYF. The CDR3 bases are TGTGCCAGCAGCTTAGAGTTAGCCCGGGTCCACGAGCAGTACTTC.

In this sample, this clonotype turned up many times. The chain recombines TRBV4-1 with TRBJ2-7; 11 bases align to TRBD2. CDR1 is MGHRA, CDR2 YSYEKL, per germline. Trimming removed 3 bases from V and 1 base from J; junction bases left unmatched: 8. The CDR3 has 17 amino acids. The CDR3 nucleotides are TGCGCCAGCAGCCATGAGAGACTAGCGGGAAGATCCTACGAGCAGTACTTC. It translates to CASSHERLAGRSYEQYF.

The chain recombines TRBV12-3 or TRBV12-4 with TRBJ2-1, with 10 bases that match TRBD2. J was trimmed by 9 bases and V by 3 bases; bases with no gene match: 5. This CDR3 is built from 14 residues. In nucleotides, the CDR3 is TGTGCCAGCAGTTTGAGCGGGGGGGCGGGTGAGCAGTTCTTC. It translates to CASSLSGGAGEQFF.

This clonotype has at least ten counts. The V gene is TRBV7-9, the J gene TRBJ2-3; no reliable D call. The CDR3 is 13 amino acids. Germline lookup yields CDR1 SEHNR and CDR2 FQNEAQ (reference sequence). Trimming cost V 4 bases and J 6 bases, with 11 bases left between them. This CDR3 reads CASSSLIADTQYF. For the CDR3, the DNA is TGTGCCAGCAGCTCCCTTATAGCTGATACGCAGTATTTT.

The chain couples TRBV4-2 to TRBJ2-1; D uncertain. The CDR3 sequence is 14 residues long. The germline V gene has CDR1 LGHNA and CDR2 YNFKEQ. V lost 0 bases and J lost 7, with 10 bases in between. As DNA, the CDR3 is TGTGCCAGCAGCCAAGATGATCTAGGGAATGAGCAGTTCTTC. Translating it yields CASSQDDLGNEQFF.

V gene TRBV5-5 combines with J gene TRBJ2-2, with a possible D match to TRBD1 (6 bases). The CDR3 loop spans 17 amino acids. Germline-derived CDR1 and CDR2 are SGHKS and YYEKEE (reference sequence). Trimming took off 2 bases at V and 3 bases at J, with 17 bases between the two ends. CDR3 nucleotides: TGTGCCAGCAGCTTTCTGAATAGCCAGGGGTACACCGGGGAGCTGTTTTTT. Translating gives CASSFLNSQGYTGELFF.

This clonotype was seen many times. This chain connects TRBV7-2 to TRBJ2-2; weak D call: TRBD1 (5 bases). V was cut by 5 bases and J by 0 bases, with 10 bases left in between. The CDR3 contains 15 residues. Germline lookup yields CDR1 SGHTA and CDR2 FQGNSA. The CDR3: CASSPWTPNTGELFF. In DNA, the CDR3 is TGTGCCAGCAGCCCGTGGACACCGAACACCGGGGAGCTGTTTTTT.

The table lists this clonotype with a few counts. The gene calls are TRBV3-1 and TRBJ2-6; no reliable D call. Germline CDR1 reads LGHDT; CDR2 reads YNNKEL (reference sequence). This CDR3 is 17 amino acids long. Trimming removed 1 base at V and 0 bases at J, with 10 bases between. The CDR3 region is CASSQASAISGANVLTF. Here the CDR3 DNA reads TGTGCCAGCAGCCAAGCCTCAGCGATCTCTGGGGCCAACGTCCTGACTTTC.